Listed below are T cell receptor beta chains from one sample, sequenced in a study of T cell responses to AZD1222 COVID-19 vaccine. The method was immunoSEQ multiplex PCR; TCRdb's version includes in-frame clones alone and lacks a portion of them. The sample lists some 120,000 clones, approximately 93% occurring once. The sample was peripheral blood, taken on day 0 of AZD1222 vaccination. The origin of the receptors is an adult in good health. Each CDR3 is given with its conserved first and last residue. Each record gives: D gene, clone size, J gene, V gene, CDR3 length, CDR3 protein, CDR3 DNA. The D gene is left open where the match is weak. Expanded clones get a size class; other rows say once, few or many, or leave the size out.

d_gene: .
abundance: .
j_gene: TRBJ1-2
v_gene: TRBV7-2
len: 17
CDR3aa: CASSNPLSGLQTDGYTF
CDR3nt: TGTGCCAGCAGCAATCCCTTGTCGGGACTGCAGACCGATGGCTACACCTTC

d_gene: .
abundance: many
j_gene: TRBJ1-4
v_gene: TRBV28
len: 18
CDR3aa: CASSFYREGLVTNEKLFF
CDR3nt: TGTGCCAGCAGTTTTTACCGGGAAGGGTTGGTAACTAATGAAAAACTGTTTTTT

d_gene: .
abundance: .
j_gene: TRBJ1-2
v_gene: TRBV28
len: 17
CDR3aa: CASSRGLPVTANYGYTF
CDR3nt: TGTGCCAGCAGCCGAGGACTCCCGGTTACCGCTAACTATGGCTACACCTTC

d_gene: .
abundance: .
j_gene: TRBJ2-6
v_gene: TRBV27
len: 15
CDR3aa: CASRRQVTGANVLTF
CDR3nt: TGTGCCAGCAGAAGACAGGTTACTGGGGCCAACGTCCTGACTTTC

d_gene: .
abundance: .
j_gene: TRBJ2-7
v_gene: TRBV10-3
len: 14
CDR3aa: CAIRPTGDVYEQYF
CDR3nt: TGTGCCATCAGGCCCACGGGTGACGTCTACGAGCAGTACTTC

d_gene: .
abundance: .
j_gene: TRBJ2-5
v_gene: TRBV29-1
len: 15
CDR3aa: CSVDSRLQEQETQYF
CDR3nt: TGCAGCGTTGACAGTCGGCTGCAAGAACAAGAGACCCAGTACTTC

d_gene: .
abundance: .
j_gene: TRBJ2-7
v_gene: TRBV27
len: 12
CDR3aa: CASSSTRYEQYF
CDR3nt: TGTGCCAGCAGTTCGACTCGTTACGAGCAGTACTTC

d_gene: .
abundance: .
j_gene: TRBJ1-1
v_gene: TRBV3-1/TRBV3-2
len: 14
CDR3aa: CASSQPGGGTEAFF
CDR3nt: TGTGCCAGCAGCCAGCCCGGGGGGGGCACTGAAGCTTTCTTT

d_gene: TRBD2
abundance: .
j_gene: TRBJ2-1
v_gene: TRBV27
len: 16
CDR3aa: CASSLLSGGVYNEQFF
CDR3nt: TGTGCCAGCAGTTTATTATCGGGAGGCGTCTACAATGAGCAGTTCTTC

d_gene: TRBD2
abundance: .
j_gene: TRBJ2-3
v_gene: TRBV7-3
len: 15
CDR3aa: CASSLGLAGTDTQYF
CDR3nt: TGTGCCAGCAGCTTAGGGCTAGCGGGCACAGATACGCAGTATTTT

d_gene: .
abundance: .
j_gene: TRBJ1-5
v_gene: TRBV2
len: 15
CDR3aa: CASGLQGRDNQPQHF
CDR3nt: TGTGCCAGCGGACTACAGGGAAGGGACAATCAGCCCCAGCATTTT

d_gene: .
abundance: .
j_gene: TRBJ1-1
v_gene: TRBV2
len: 13
CDR3aa: CASRGAPNTEAFF
CDR3nt: TGTGCCAGCCGGGGCGCCCCGAACACTGAAGCTTTCTTT

d_gene: .
abundance: .
j_gene: TRBJ1-5
v_gene: TRBV19
len: 15
CDR3aa: CASSPTGVGGQPQHF
CDR3nt: TGTGCCAGTAGTCCCACCGGGGTGGGGGGTCAGCCCCAGCATTTT

d_gene: .
abundance: .
j_gene: TRBJ2-7
v_gene: TRBV28
len: 14
CDR3aa: CASSLTASSYEQYF
CDR3nt: TGTGCCAGCAGTTTGACGGCCTCCTCCTACGAGCAGTACTTC

d_gene: TRBD1
abundance: .
j_gene: TRBJ2-7
v_gene: TRBV4-2
len: 14
CDR3aa: CASSPRDRGNEQYF
CDR3nt: TGTGCCAGCAGCCCTCGGGACAGGGGGAACGAGCAGTACTTC

d_gene: .
abundance: .
j_gene: TRBJ1-1
v_gene: TRBV14
len: 13
CDR3aa: CASSQDLNTEAFF
CDR3nt: TGTGCCAGCAGCCAAGACCTGAACACTGAAGCTTTCTTT

d_gene: .
abundance: .
j_gene: TRBJ2-3
v_gene: TRBV15
len: 20
CDR3aa: CATSRDRLRSGRGSTDTQYF
CDR3nt: TGTGCCACCAGCAGAGATCGTCTGCGATCGGGTCGCGGGAGCACAGATACGCAGTATTTT

d_gene: .
abundance: .
j_gene: TRBJ2-5
v_gene: TRBV24-1
len: 13
CDR3aa: CATSDPGSETQYF
CDR3nt: TGTGCCACCAGTGATCCAGGGAGCGAGACCCAGTACTTC

d_gene: TRBD1
abundance: .
j_gene: TRBJ1-4
v_gene: TRBV19
len: 16
CDR3aa: CASRDRSYATNEKLFF
CDR3nt: TGTGCCAGTAGGGACAGGAGTTATGCAACTAATGAAAAACTGTTTTTT

d_gene: .
abundance: .
j_gene: TRBJ2-3
v_gene: TRBV27
len: 14
CDR3aa: CASCDGGFTDTQYF
CDR3nt: TGTGCCAGTTGCGACGGGGGATTCACAGATACGCAGTATTTT

d_gene: .
abundance: once
j_gene: TRBJ1-1
v_gene: TRBV19
len: 15
CDR3aa: CASSISVAVNTEAFF
CDR3nt: TGTGCCAGTAGTATATCGGTGGCAGTGAACACTGAAGCTTTCTTT

d_gene: .
abundance: .
j_gene: TRBJ1-3
v_gene: TRBV4-2
len: 16
CDR3aa: CASSQDIQNSGNTIYF
CDR3nt: TGTGCCAGCAGCCAAGATATACAGAACTCTGGAAACACCATATATTTT